This TCR beta chain appears in the sequencing data of a study of CD8 T cells in ankylosing spondylitis. Points from the study as a whole: Matched synovial fluid from ankylosing spondylitis patients was reported to be enriched for disease-linked clones. In peripheral blood, disease-linked CD8+ clones occurred at relatively low frequencies. What seemed typical of ankylosing spondylitis blood was a TCR beta motif built from about 8 highly homologous variants. Reactive arthritis synovial fluid and blood were previously reported to contain some motif variants.

Per the germline V gene, CDR1 is DFQATT and CDR2 is SNEGSKA (reference sequence). The length of the CDR3 is 10 residues. The authors made TCR beta libraries by quantitative 5'-RACE with molecular barcodes. TCRdb reanalysed the 5' RACE reads using MiXCR and keeps one entry per CDR3 protein. The data show about 840,000 distinct CDR3 sequences, with approximately 12% seen just once and around 0.51% held by the top ten. This clonotype came up many times. The antigen is unknown. This rearrangement joins TRBV20-1 to TRBJ2-1; the D gene could be TRBD1 or TRBD2 (5 bases each). Sequencing used blood, either unsorted or a sorted T cell fraction (not recorded which). The receptor was derived from a male donor with ankylosing spondylitis. CDR3 loop: CRVEGNEQFF. The DNA of the CDR3 is TGCAGAGTCGAGGGGAATGAGCAGTTCTTC.